One and the same sample provided the 24 T cell receptor beta chains below, sequenced in a study of T-cell reconstitution after alpha-beta-depleted transplantation in children. Unique molecular identifiers were built into the TCRbeta library. In TCRdb, the PCR reads were re-called with MiXCR into one record per CDR3 protein. The sample holds about 400,000 distinct CDR3 sequences; roughly 16% are singletons and the top ten take 29%. The starting material was PBMCs, mostly from graft donor cells, obtained 360 days after TCRalphabeta/CD19-depleted stem cell transplant. Receptors originate from a boy under three years old who had a stem cell transplant for Wiskott-Aldrich syndrome, so the T cells may come from the graft donor.

The table lists this clonotype with a few counts. The V and J genes are TRBV21-1 and TRBJ2-7; the table's D call, TRBD1, has no DNA check behind it. TRBV21-1 is a listed pseudogene. This CDR3 is built from 15 residues. The CDR3 loop reads CASSRRSRASYEQYF. CDR3 nucleotide sequence: TGTGCCAGCAGCCGCCGTAGCAGGGCCTCCTACGAGCAGTACTTC.

This clonotype was counted between two and nine times. V usage is TRBV15 and J usage is TRBJ2-3; D unclear. The CDR3 is 12 residues long. Germline loops: CDR1 LNHNV, CDR2 YYDKDF (reference sequence). The ends were cut back, 6 bases at V and 0 bases at J, with 4 bases in the middle. The CDR3 nucleotides read TGTGCCACCAGGATAAGCACAGATACGCAGTATTTT. Its translation: CATRISTDTQYF.

This clonotype has more than one count but fewer than ten. The chain is built from TRBV2 and TRBJ1-3, with unresolved D. V gave up 8 bases and J gave up 0 bases, with 8 bases separating them. The CDR3 extends over 13 amino acids. Germline CDR1 is SNHLY and CDR2 is FYNNEI. CDR3 in DNA: TGTGCCAGCTCTTTCGGCTCTGGAAACACCATATATTTT. Translated, it gives CASSFGSGNTIYF. Looking up the rest from reference TRBV2 and TRBJ1-3 gives the full variable domain: EPEVTQTPSHQVTQMGQEVILRCVPISNHLYFYWYRQILGQKVEFLVSFYNNEISEKSEIFDDQFSVERPDGSNFTLKIRSTKLEDSAMYFCASSFGSGNTIYFGEGSWLTVV.

This clonotype was recorded a few times. The chain carries TRBV7-2 and TRBJ2-1, with 8 bases lining up with TRBD2. The V segment lost 5 bases and the J segment 7 bases; nucleotides outside the gene matches: 13. From germline, CDR1 is SGHTA and CDR2 FQGNSA. The CDR3 is 16 amino acids. CDR3 sequence reads: CASSQISGIIRNEQFF. The CDR3 region has the DNA TGTGCCAGCAGCCAGATTAGCGGGATTATTAGGAATGAGCAGTTCTTC.

This chain joins TRBV2 and TRBJ2-2, with 11 bases lining up with TRBD1. This CDR3 comprises 16 residues. Germline values: CDR1 SNHLY, CDR2 FYNNEI. J was trimmed by 2 bases and V by 6 bases; bases with no gene match: 5. The CDR3 sequence is CASRPDRGLNTGELFF. DNA of the CDR3: TGTGCCAGCAGACCGGACAGGGGGCTTAACACCGGGGAGCTGTTTTTT.

The sample holds many counts of this clonotype. The chain uses TRBV20-1 and TRBJ2-1; the D gene is possibly TRBD2 (6 bases). Germline V gene data show CDR1 as DFQATT and CDR2 as SNEGSKA (reference sequence). This CDR3 is built from 12 residues. V gave up 3 bases and J gave up 4 bases, with 7 bases separating them. The chain's CDR3 is CSASGRYNEQFF. The CDR3 coding sequence is TGCAGTGCTAGCGGGAGATACAATGAGCAGTTCTTC.

V and J are TRBV5-1 and TRBJ2-2; 8 nucleotides align to TRBD2. CDR1 is SGHRS, CDR2 YFSETQ, per germline. This CDR3 contains 16 residues. V lost 0 bases and J lost 6; bases outside the gene matches: 7. The CDR3 nucleotides are TGCGCCAGCAGCTTGGAAGCGGGACTAGAGGCCGGGGAGCTGTTTTTT. Its protein is CASSLEAGLEAGELFF.

The chain employs TRBV6-1 and TRBJ1-2; D is ambiguous. V was pared by 6 bases and J by 6 bases, with 14 bases between. The CDR3 runs to 13 residues. Germline CDR1 reads MNHNS; CDR2 reads SASEGT. The CDR3 reads CASRFRHNNGYTF. In nucleotides, the CDR3 is TGTGCCAGCAGGTTCAGACACAACAATGGCTACACCTTC.

This clonotype was seen at least ten times. This chain connects TRBV6-6 to TRBJ1-1; D gene ambiguous. CDR1 and CDR2 from the germline V gene are MNHNY and SVGAGI (reference sequence). There are 12 residues in the CDR3. With 2 bases removed from V and 2 bases from J, the gap between germline ends came to 3 bases. CDR3 DNA sequence: TGTGCCAGCAGTTACGCCAACACTGAAGCTTTCTTT. The encoded protein is CASSYANTEAFF.

V and J are TRBV4-3 and TRBJ2-2; 7 bases map to TRBD1. Trimming removed 0 bases from V and 9 bases from J; junction bases left unmatched: 7. In germline, CDR1 is LGHNA, CDR2 YSLEER. This CDR3 is 15 amino acids long. The CDR3 loop reads CASSQEGRGNRELFF. CDR3 bases: TGCGCCAGCAGCCAAGAGGGCAGGGGGAACCGGGAGCTGTTTTTT.

The sample holds a few counts of this clonotype. The chain joins TRBV12-3 or TRBV12-4 to TRBJ1-6; D is perhaps TRBD1 (6 bases). This CDR3 spans 14 amino acids. V was cut by 3 bases and J by 7 bases, with 10 bases left in between. This chain's CDR3 is CASSLGGANSPLHF. The CDR3 coding sequence is TGTGCCAGCAGTTTGGGGGGGGCCAATTCACCCCTCCACTTT.

The CDR3 sequence: CASSAGKGYEQYF. The CDR3 DNA sequence: TGTGCCAGCAGCGCAGGAAAAGGCTACGAGCAGTACTTC. The chain carries TRBV7-9 and TRBJ2-7; the D is unclear. The germline gives CDR1 SEHNR, CDR2 FQNEAQ (reference sequence). The CDR3 runs to 13 residues. Trimming took off 5 bases at V and 3 bases at J, with 11 bases between the two ends.

The chain links TRBV29-1 to TRBJ2-3, with 7 bases aligning to TRBD1. The germline CDR1 and CDR2 sequences are SQVTM and ANQGSEA. This CDR3 has 14 amino acids. J lost 2 bases, V lost 6 bases, and 8 bases had no gene match. Written as DNA, the CDR3 is TGCAGCGTCATAGACAGGGTGAACACAGATACGCAGTATTTT. It yields the protein CSVIDRVNTDTQYF.

This clonotype was recorded at least ten times. This chain uses TRBV24-1 with TRBJ2-4; D unclear. Germline assignment: CDR1 KGHDR and CDR2 SFDVKD. The V and J ends lost 0 bases and 7 bases respectively, with 9 bases between them. The CDR3 runs 14 residues. The CDR3 DNA reads TGTGCCACCAGTGATTTGCATAAACCCAACATTCAGTACTTC. It translates to CATSDLHKPNIQYF.

V gene TRBV12-3 or TRBV12-4 combines with J gene TRBJ2-5; 8 bases are shared with TRBD1. With 5 bases clipped from V and 5 bases from J, the junction kept 7 bases outside the gene matches. This CDR3 is 14 amino acids long. The CDR3 loop reads CASSPDRGRETQYF. The CDR3 region has the DNA TGTGCCAGCAGTCCCGACAGGGGCAGGGAGACCCAGTACTTC.

In its sample, this clonotype was seen a few times. This rearrangement joins TRBV12-3 or TRBV12-4 to TRBJ2-1; TRBD2 matches at 11 bases. CDR3 size: 16 residues. V gave up 6 bases and J gave up 2 bases; unmatched junction bases: 6. The CDR3 nucleotides are TGTGCCAGCAGACGCGGGACTAGCGGTGCCTACAATGAGCAGTTCTTC. It translates to CASRRGTSGAYNEQFF.

This clonotype was counted only a few times. Compared with germline, one end of the junction differs, possibly owing to a read error. The chain is built from TRBV7-2 and TRBJ2-2; D is uncertain. This CDR3 region has 16 residues. The germline gives CDR1 SGHTA, CDR2 FQGNSA. The CDR3 loop is CASSIARVLHTGELFF. CDR3 coding DNA: TGTGCCAGCAGCATAGCCCGGGTTCTCCACACCGGGGAGCTGTTTTTT.

The chain couples TRBV4-1 to TRBJ2-4; 7 bases fit TRBD1. The CDR3 sequence is 16 residues long. Trimming at V came to 0 bases and at J to 2 bases, leaving 4 bases not matched to a gene. The germline CDR1 and CDR2 sequences are MGHRA and YSYEKL. CDR3 protein: CASSQDRTGSKNIQYF. Here the CDR3 DNA reads TGCGCCAGCAGCCAAGATCGGACAGGATCCAAAAACATTCAGTACTTC.

The rearrangement joins TRBV5-1 to TRBJ2-2; no definite D call. The V gene's germline CDR1 is SGHRS and CDR2 YFSETQ. The CDR3 has 15 amino acids. V dropped 0 bases and J dropped 8 bases, with 14 bases sitting between them. The CDR3 protein is CASSLAKLTGGELFF. Here the CDR3 DNA reads TGCGCCAGCAGCTTGGCCAAACTAACCGGAGGGGAGCTGTTTTTT.

This clonotype was detected once. This sequence joins TRBV4-1 and TRBJ2-1; D is ambiguous. CDR1 and CDR2 from the germline V gene are MGHRA and YSYEKL. Trimming took off 4 bases at V and 8 bases at J, with 18 bases between the two ends. The CDR3 contains 15 residues. The CDR3 DNA reads as TGCGCCAGCAGCCGCTCTTCTTATATGGGCGATGAGCAGTTCTTC. It codes for CASSRSSYMGDEQFF.

There are a few counts of this clonotype. J is TRBJ2-2 and V is TRBV11-2; D possibly corresponds to TRBD2 (5 bases). CDR1 is SGHAT, CDR2 FQNNGV, per germline. The V and J ends lost 3 bases and 4 bases respectively, with 12 bases between them. This CDR3 is 15 amino acids long. CDR3 nucleotide sequence: TGTGCCAGCAGCTTTTATCGTCTAGCCACCGGGGAGCTGTTTTTT. Protein product: CASSFYRLATGELFF.

The chain is built from TRBV2 and TRBJ2-1; TRBD2 matches 15 bases. Germline CDR1 is SNHLY and CDR2 is FYNNEI. With V trimmed by 6 bases and J by 3 bases, 0 bases remained unmatched. The CDR3 consists of 15 residues. The CDR3 protein is CASRGLAGGYNEQFF. As DNA, the CDR3 is TGTGCCAGCAGGGGACTAGCGGGAGGCTACAATGAGCAGTTCTTC.

The J gene is TRBJ2-2, the V gene TRBV7-9, with D maybe TRBD1 (6 bases). V dropped 3 bases and J dropped 4 bases, with 15 bases sitting between them. The CDR3 runs 16 residues. The V gene's germline CDR1 is SEHNR and CDR2 FQNEAQ (reference sequence). This chain's CDR3 is CASSFIQGLGTGELFF. CDR3 DNA: TGTGCCAGCAGCTTCATACAGGGCTTGGGCACCGGGGAGCTGTTTTTT. The whole variable domain, filled in from reference TRBV7-9 and TRBJ2-2, reads DTGVSQNPRHKITKRGQNVTFRCDPISEHNRLYWYRQTLGQGPEFLTYFQNEAQLEKSRLLSDRFSAERPKGSFSTLEIQRTEQGDSAMYLCASSFIQGLGTGELFFGEGSRLTVL.

The V and J genes are TRBV12-3 or TRBV12-4 and TRBJ2-3, with 9 positions matching TRBD2. There are 17 residues in the CDR3. V was clipped by 3 bases and J by 2 bases; unmatched bases: 9. The CDR3 loop is CASSFGGGAMATDTQYF. In DNA, the CDR3 is TGTGCCAGCAGTTTCGGCGGGGGGGCCATGGCCACAGATACGCAGTATTTT.